This section outlines one TCR beta chain sequence together with its context. No antigen is known for it. This sample is drawn from a study of shared clonotypes between healthy human individuals. Findings and limits, study-wide: Several donors showed sharing of approximately 5% of naive CD4 clonotypes. Among the subsets, naive ones generally showed larger estimated richness than memory ones.

Naive CD8 cells lacked CD45RO, underwent positive selection for CCR7 and left out terminally differentiated effector memory CD45RA+ cells. Caucasian adults residing in Nashville, Tennessee made up all the donors. The protocol was immunoSEQ multiplex PCR, while the TCRdb copy is restricted to in-frame clones and leaves out a portion. The table includes nearly 2 million clones, less than 95% detected once. Germline V gene lookup returns CDR1 DFQATT and CDR2 SNEGSKA (reference sequence). The CDR3 is made up of 10 amino acids. V dropped 1 base and J dropped 12 bases, with 9 bases sitting between them. Source material: naive CD8+ T cells sorted from blood. The TCR was taken from a man between 18 and 35 years old in good health. The chain uses TRBV20-1 and TRBJ1-2; no definite D call. CDR3 DNA: TGCAGTGCTAGAGTGGAACCTGACACCTTC. Protein sequence: CSARVEPDTF.